Sequencing of this TCR beta chain was carried out in a study of cytomegalovirus exposure and HLA in healthy donors. General observations from the study: The authors later found most CMV-associated TCR beta chains appeared HLA-restricted. Further analysis, carried out later, found HLA-associated TCR beta chains more clonally expanded than equally common other chains.

Primers included in the PCR were 60 Vbeta and 13 Jbeta primers. Data came from immunoSEQ multiplex PCR; TCRdb stores just in-frame clones and leaves some out. The repertoire consists of 170,000 or so clones, with more than 60% occurring once and the leading ten covering over 3%. Regarding this clone: Its antigen is still unknown.

Germline V lookup: CDR1 SGHTA, CDR2 FQGNSA. Trimming cost V 2 bases and J 3 bases, with 11 bases left between them. This CDR3 contains 15 residues. Source material: PBMCs. This receptor was identified in a woman aged 50 to 65 in good health and CMV-seropositive. The V gene is TRBV7-2, the J gene TRBJ1-5; D is possibly TRBD1 (6 bases). The CDR3 loop is CASSLSGGDNQPQHF. The CDR3 DNA sequence: TGTGCCAGCAGCTTATCGGGGGGCGACAATCAGCCCCAGCATTTT.